The TCR beta chain under discussion was sequenced for a study of cytomegalovirus exposure and HLA in healthy donors. Whole-study results and caveats: What a later analysis showed was that several of the most significant clusters appeared linked to common viral pathogens.

As for this clone: Antigen: not known.

13 Jbeta primers and 60 Vbeta primers were used for the PCR. Libraries were prepared by immunoSEQ multiplex PCR; TCRdb keeps only in-frame clonotypes and omits some of them. The table includes 150,000 to 200,000 clones, almost 85% detected once. There are 16 residues in the CDR3. The junction had 11 bases not matched to a gene; V was cut back by 5 bases and J by 6 bases. Looked up from germline, CDR1 is LNHDA and CDR2 is SQIVND (reference sequence). Donors sampled were nominally healthy, though unrecorded immune exposures were likely. The rearrangement links TRBV19 to TRBJ1-5, with 9 bases that match TRBD1. Sequencing input: PBMCs. This TCR came from a woman in her forties or fifties in good health and CMV-seronegative. The CDR3 nucleotides are TGTGCCAGTAGTGCCCCGGGACAGGGATCAGGTCAGCCCCAGCATTTT. This encodes CASSAPGQGSGQPQHF.